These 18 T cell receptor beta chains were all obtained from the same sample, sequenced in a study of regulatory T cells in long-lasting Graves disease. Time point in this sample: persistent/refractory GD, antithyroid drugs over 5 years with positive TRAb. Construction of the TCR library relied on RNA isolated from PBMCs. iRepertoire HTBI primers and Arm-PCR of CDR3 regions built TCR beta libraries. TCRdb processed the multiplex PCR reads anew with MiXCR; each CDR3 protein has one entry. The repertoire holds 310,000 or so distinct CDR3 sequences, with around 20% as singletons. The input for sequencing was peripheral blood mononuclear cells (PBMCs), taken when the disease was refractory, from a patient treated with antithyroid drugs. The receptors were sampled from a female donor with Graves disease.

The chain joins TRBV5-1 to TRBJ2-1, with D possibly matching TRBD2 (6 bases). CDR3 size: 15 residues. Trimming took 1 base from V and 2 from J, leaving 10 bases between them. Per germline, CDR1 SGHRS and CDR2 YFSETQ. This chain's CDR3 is CASSLWGGTYNEQFF. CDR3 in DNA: TGCGCCAGCAGCTTGTGGGGAGGCACCTACAATGAGCAGTTCTTC.

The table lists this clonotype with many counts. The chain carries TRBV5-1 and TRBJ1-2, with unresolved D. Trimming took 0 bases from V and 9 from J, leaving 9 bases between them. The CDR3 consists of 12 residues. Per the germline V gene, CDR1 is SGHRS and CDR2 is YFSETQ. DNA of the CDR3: TGCGCCAGCAGCTTGGGTGGGGAACGCTACACCTTC. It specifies CASSLGGERYTF.

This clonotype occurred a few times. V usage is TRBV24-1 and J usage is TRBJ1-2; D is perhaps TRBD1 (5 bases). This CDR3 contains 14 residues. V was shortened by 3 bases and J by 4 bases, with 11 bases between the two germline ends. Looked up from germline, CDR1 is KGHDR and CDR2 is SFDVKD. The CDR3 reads CATSDPGVSYGYTF. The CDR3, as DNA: TGTGCCACCAGTGATCCGGGGGTTTCCTATGGCTACACCTTC.

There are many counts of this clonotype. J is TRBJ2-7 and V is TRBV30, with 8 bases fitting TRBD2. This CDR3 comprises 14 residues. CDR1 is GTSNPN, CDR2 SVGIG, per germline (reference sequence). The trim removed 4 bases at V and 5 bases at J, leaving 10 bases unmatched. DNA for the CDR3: TGTGCCTGGAACGCAAGGAGCGGGAGTAACGAGCAGTACTTC. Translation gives CAWNARSGSNEQYF.

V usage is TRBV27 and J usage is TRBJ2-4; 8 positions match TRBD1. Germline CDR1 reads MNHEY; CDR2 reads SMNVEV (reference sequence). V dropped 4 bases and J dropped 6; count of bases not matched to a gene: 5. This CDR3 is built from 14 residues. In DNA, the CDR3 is TGTGCCAGCAGTTCCCGGGACAGGCCAAACATTCAGTACTTC. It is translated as CASSSRDRPNIQYF.

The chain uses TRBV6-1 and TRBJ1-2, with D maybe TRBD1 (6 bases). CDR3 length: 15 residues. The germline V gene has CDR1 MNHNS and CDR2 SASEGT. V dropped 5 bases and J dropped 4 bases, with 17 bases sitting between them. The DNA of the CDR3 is TGTGCCAGCAGTCTATTAGACAGGCCGGGCTATGGCTACACCTTC. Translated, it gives CASSLLDRPGYGYTF.

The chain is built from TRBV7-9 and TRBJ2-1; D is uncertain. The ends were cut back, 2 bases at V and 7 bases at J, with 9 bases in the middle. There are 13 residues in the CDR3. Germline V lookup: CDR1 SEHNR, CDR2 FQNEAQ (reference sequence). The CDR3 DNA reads TGTGCCAGCAGCTTAAACGCGATTAATGAGCAGTTCTTC. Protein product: CASSLNAINEQFF.

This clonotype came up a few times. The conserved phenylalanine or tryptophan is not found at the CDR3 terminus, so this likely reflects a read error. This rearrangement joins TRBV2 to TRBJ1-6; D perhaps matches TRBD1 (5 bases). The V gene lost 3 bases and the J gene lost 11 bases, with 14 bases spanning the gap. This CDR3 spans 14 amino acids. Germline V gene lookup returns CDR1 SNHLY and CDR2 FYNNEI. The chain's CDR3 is CASSDRGRGTPLHL. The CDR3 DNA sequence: TGTGCCAGCAGTGATAGGGGAAGGGGTACACCCCTCCACCTT.

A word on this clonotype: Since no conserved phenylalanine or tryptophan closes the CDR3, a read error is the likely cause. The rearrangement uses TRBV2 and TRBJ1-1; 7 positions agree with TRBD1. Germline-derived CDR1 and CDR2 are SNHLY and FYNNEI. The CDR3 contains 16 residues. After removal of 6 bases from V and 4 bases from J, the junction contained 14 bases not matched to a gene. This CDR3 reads CASSLGPRQGRTEAFL. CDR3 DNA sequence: TGTGCCAGCAGCTTAGGGCCGCGACAGGGACGCACTGAAGCTTTCCTT.

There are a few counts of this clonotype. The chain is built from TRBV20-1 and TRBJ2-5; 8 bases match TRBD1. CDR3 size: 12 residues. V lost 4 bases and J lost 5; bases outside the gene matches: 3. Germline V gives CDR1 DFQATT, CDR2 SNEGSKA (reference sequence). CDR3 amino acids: CSANRGIETQYF. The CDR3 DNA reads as TGCAGTGCTAACAGGGGGATCGAGACCCAGTACTTC.

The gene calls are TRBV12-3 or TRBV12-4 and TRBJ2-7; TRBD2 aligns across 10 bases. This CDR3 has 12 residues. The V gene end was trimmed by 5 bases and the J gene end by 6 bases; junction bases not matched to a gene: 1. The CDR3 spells CASSRTSGEQYF. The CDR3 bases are TGTGCCAGCAGTCGGACTAGCGGCGAGCAGTACTTC.

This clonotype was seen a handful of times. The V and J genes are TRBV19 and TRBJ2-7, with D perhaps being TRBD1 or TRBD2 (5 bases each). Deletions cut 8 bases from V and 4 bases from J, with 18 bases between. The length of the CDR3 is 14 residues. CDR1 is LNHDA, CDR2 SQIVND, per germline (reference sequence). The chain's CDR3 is CASLSGTEKYEQYF. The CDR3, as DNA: TGTGCCAGTCTATCTGGGACGGAAAAATACGAGCAGTACTTC.

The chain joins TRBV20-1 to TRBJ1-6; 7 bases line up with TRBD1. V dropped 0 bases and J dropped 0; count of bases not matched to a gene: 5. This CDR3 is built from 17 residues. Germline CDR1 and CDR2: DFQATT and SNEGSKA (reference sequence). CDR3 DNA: TGCAGTGCTAGAGATGGGCCAGGGGGCTCCTATAATTCACCCCTCCACTTT. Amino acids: CSARDGPGGSYNSPLHF.

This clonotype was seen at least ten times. This CDR3 reads CASSSDGAATNTEAFF. The CDR3 DNA reads as TGTGCCAGCAGCTCCGACGGGGCGGCAACTAACACTGAAGCTTTCTTT. This chain links TRBV7-3 with TRBJ1-1; D might be TRBD1 (5 bases). Trimming left V 4 bases short and J 2 bases short, with 17 bases between. Looked up from germline, CDR1 is SGHTA and CDR2 is FQGTGA. The CDR3 runs 16 residues.

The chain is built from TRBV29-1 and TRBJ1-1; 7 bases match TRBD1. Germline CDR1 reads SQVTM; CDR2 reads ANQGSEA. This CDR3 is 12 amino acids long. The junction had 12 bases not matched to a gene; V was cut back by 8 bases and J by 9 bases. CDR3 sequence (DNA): TGCAGCTCATTGGGGACAGCCAAAAAAGCTTTCTTT. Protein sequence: CSSLGTAKKAFF.

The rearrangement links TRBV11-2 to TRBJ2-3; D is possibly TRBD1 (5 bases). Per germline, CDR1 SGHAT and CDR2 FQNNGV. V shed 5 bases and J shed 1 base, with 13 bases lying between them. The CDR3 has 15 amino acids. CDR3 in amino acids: CASSLRVGGTDTQYF. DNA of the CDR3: TGTGCCAGCAGCCTCAGGGTAGGGGGCACAGATACGCAGTATTTT.

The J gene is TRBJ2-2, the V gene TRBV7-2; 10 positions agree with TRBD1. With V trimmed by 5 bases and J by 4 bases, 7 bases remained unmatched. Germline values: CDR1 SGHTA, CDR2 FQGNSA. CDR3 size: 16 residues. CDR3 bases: TGTGCCAGCAGCGGACCCGGGACAGGGGTCACCGGGGAGCTGTTTTTT. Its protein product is CASSGPGTGVTGELFF.

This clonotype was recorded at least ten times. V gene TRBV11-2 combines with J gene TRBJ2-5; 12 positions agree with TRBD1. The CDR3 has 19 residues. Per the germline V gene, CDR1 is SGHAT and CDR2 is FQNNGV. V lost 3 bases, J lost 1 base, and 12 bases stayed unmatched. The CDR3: CASSFRPGQGASLQETQYF. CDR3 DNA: TGTGCCAGCAGCTTCCGACCGGGACAGGGGGCCTCCCTCCAAGAGACCCAGTACTTC.